This is a list of T cell receptor beta chains from one sample in a study of blood T cell repertoires in COVID-19. The repertoire was sequenced with immunoSEQ multiplex PCR; TCRdb's copy has only in-frame clones and lacks some. The repertoire has approximately 220,000 clones, 85% to 90% of them found once; the top ten carry under 3.5%. The source material was PBMCs or T cells enriched from blood (not recorded which). The receptor set was obtained from a woman in her late teens or twenties in a cohort exposed to, infected with or recovered from COVID-19 (not recorded which). Each CDR3 is given with its conserved first and last residue. A D gene is named only where the DNA matches it firmly. Clone size is stated in some rows and not others, as once, few, many or a class when expanded.

.	TRBJ1-2	TRBV7-9	.	CASSLGADDGYTF	TGTGCCAGCAGCTTAGGCGCGGATGATGGCTACACCTTC
.	TRBJ2-1	TRBV11-3	.	CASSLDPSSGGYNEQFF	TGTGCCAGCAGCTTAGATCCGAGCTCTGGGGGGTACAATGAGCAGTTCTTC
.	TRBJ1-2	TRBV13	few	CASSLGVGDYGYTF	TGTGCCAGCAGCTTAGGGGTCGGGGACTATGGCTACACCTTC
TRBD1	TRBJ1-3	TRBV5-1	.	CASSVGQGAGNTIYF	TGCGCCAGCAGCGTAGGACAGGGGGCTGGAAACACCATATATTTT
TRBD1	TRBJ2-1	TRBV29-1	.	CSVERQGSYNEQFF	TGCAGCGTTGAGCGACAGGGGTCCTACAATGAGCAGTTCTTC
.	TRBJ1-2	TRBV5-1	.	CASRQRTDQNYGYTF	TGCGCCAGCAGACAAAGGACAGACCAAAACTATGGCTACACCTTC
.	TRBJ1-1	TRBV12-3/TRBV12-4	.	CASSPGLNTEAFF	TGTGCCAGCAGTCCGGGGTTGAACACTGAAGCTTTCTTT
TRBD1	TRBJ1-2	TRBV2	once	CASRTDRGGYGYTF	TGTGCCAGCAGGACTGACAGGGGCGGGTATGGCTACACCTTC
TRBD1	TRBJ1-1	TRBV11-2	.	CASSAGTVNTEAFF	TGTGCCAGCAGCGCCGGGACAGTAAACACTGAAGCTTTCTTT
.	TRBJ1-2	TRBV6-5	.	CASSYSIQGLKDGYTF	TGTGCCAGCAGTTACTCGATTCAGGGGCTAAAGGATGGCTACACCTTC
TRBD1	TRBJ2-1	TRBV2	.	CASTSGTGLSNEQFF	TGTGCCAGCACCTCCGGGACAGGACTCTCCAATGAGCAGTTCTTC
.	TRBJ1-2	TRBV5-1	.	CASSLGRVPIVDGYTF	TGCGCCAGCAGCTTGGGCAGGGTTCCTATTGTAGATGGCTACACCTTC
.	TRBJ1-1	TRBV28	.	CASSGYWGSMNTEAFF	TGTGCCAGCAGTGGATATTGGGGCTCGATGAACACTGAAGCTTTCTTT
.	TRBJ1-3	TRBV7-8	.	CASSLREAMEDTIYF	TGTGCCAGCAGCTTAAGGGAAGCGATGGAGGACACCATATATTTT
TRBD1	TRBJ2-1	TRBV7-9	once	CASSFGGTGAFYNEQFF	TGTGCCAGCAGCTTTGGGGGGACAGGGGCCTTCTACAATGAGCAGTTCTTC
.	TRBJ1-1	TRBV12-3/TRBV12-4	.	CASSLVEGNEAFF	TGTGCCAGCAGTTTGGTCGAGGGAAATGAAGCTTTCTTT
.	TRBJ1-6	TRBV2	.	CASSERAGVSPLHF	TGTGCCAGCAGTGAGCGGGCAGGGGTTTCACCCCTCCACTTT
TRBD2	TRBJ2-7	TRBV3-1/TRBV3-2	.	CASSPIGGTSRYEQYF	TGTGCCAGCAGCCCCATAGGTGGGACTAGCAGGTACGAGCAGTACTTC
.	TRBJ2-2	TRBV4-1	.	CASSQEAAANTGELFF	TGCGCCAGCAGCCAAGAGGCGGCTGCGAACACCGGGGAGCTGTTTTTT
.	TRBJ2-5	TRBV7-6	.	CASSLGPRGGETQYF	TGTGCCAGCAGCTTAGGCCCTAGAGGGGGAGAGACCCAGTACTTC
TRBD1	TRBJ2-6	TRBV7-9	.	CASRKQGVGLEGANVLTF	TGTGCCAGCCGGAAACAGGGGGTGGGCCTGGAGGGGGCCAACGTCCTGACTTTC
.	TRBJ1-5	TRBV2	.	CASRGGLNQPQHF	TGTGCCAGCAGGGGGGGGCTGAATCAGCCCCAGCATTTT
TRBD1	TRBJ1-6	TRBV10-1	.	CASSESIGQGANSPLHF	TGCGCCAGCAGCGAGAGTATAGGACAGGGGGCAAATTCACCCCTCCACTTT
.	TRBJ1-1	TRBV28	.	CASSLSENTEAFF	TGTGCCAGCAGTTTATCAGAGAACACTGAAGCTTTCTTT
.	TRBJ1-1	TRBV14	once	CASSPILPGSFTGTEAFF	TGTGCCAGCAGTCCCATCCTACCGGGATCCTTCACGGGCACTGAAGCTTTCTTT
TRBD1	TRBJ1-4	TRBV5-1	.	CASSSTGTGHEKLFF	TGCGCCAGCAGCTCTACCGGGACAGGGCACGAAAAACTGTTTTTT
.	TRBJ2-5	TRBV5-1	.	CASRDSQGRQETQYF	TGCGCCAGCAGGGACTCACAGGGAAGGCAGGAGACCCAGTACTTC
.	TRBJ1-1	TRBV19	.	CASRGWEGNTEAFF	TGTGCCAGTAGAGGATGGGAGGGGAACACTGAAGCTTTCTTT
.	TRBJ2-5	TRBV5-1	.	CASSLAPQGETQYF	TGCGCCAGCAGCTTGGCCCCACAGGGAGAGACCCAGTACTTC
TRBD1	TRBJ1-1	TRBV19	.	CASSPLAGGTEAFF	TGTGCCAGTAGTCCTTTGGCAGGGGGCACTGAAGCTTTCTTT
.	TRBJ2-7	TRBV19	.	CASSMGAGFGEQYF	TGTGCCAGTAGTATGGGCGCAGGGTTCGGCGAGCAGTACTTC
TRBD2	TRBJ2-7	TRBV6-5	.	CASRLAASYEQYF	TGTGCCAGCCGACTAGCCGCTAGCTACGAGCAGTACTTC
.	TRBJ2-3	TRBV7-3	.	CASSLSVGTDTQYF	TGTGCCAGCAGCCTTAGCGTGGGCACAGATACGCAGTATTTT
.	TRBJ1-5	TRBV5-6	.	CASSLGGALRPQHF	TGTGCCAGCAGCTTGGGGGGAGCCTTGAGGCCCCAGCATTTT
.	TRBJ2-6	TRBV18	.	CASSPGLPSGANVLTF	TGTGCCAGCTCACCGGGACTTCCCTCTGGGGCCAACGTCCTGACTTTC
.	TRBJ1-1	TRBV3-1/TRBV3-2	.	CASSHPRGGSGDTEAFF	TGTGCCAGCAGCCACCCCCGAGGGGGAAGTGGGGACACTGAAGCTTTCTTT
.	TRBJ2-7	TRBV18	.	CASSPDSSYEQYF	TGTGCCAGCTCACCAGACTCCTCCTACGAGCAGTACTTC
.	TRBJ1-1	TRBV5-5	.	CASSARSDTEAFF	TGTGCCAGCAGCGCGCGTTCGGACACTGAAGCTTTCTTT
TRBD1	TRBJ2-7	TRBV5-4	.	CASSVGQGLGYEQYF	TGTGCCAGCAGCGTTGGACAGGGTCTGGGTTACGAGCAGTACTTC
.	TRBJ2-3	TRBV19	.	CASSTRGSPTDTQYF	TGTGCCAGTAGTACTCGCGGCAGCCCCACAGATACGCAGTATTTT
TRBD2	TRBJ2-1	TRBV24-1	.	CATSDPTPSGRARNEQFF	TGTGCCACCAGTGATCCAACGCCTAGCGGGAGGGCCAGAAATGAGCAGTTCTTC
.	TRBJ1-6	TRBV27	few	CASSFRTAGLSYNSPLHF	TGTGCCAGCAGTTTTCGTACGGCAGGGCTCTCCTATAATTCACCCCTCCACTTT
.	TRBJ2-1	TRBV2	.	CASSGGEESSYNEQFF	TGTGCCAGCAGTGGGGGAGAGGAGAGCTCCTACAATGAGCAGTTCTTC
TRBD2	TRBJ2-5	TRBV18	.	CASRREGRETQYF	TGTGCCAGCCGTCGGGAGGGTCGGGAGACCCAGTACTTC
.	TRBJ2-1	TRBV3-1/TRBV3-2	few	CASSQVGSSYNEQFF	TGTGCCAGCAGCCAAGTGGGGAGCTCCTACAATGAGCAGTTCTTC
TRBD2	TRBJ2-5	TRBV11-3	.	CASSREARGSLSETQYF	TGTGCCAGCAGCCGAGAAGCACGCGGGAGCCTGTCAGAGACCCAGTACTTC
.	TRBJ1-5	TRBV28	.	CASSLWQADQPQHF	TGTGCCAGCAGTTTGTGGCAGGCCGACCAGCCCCAGCATTTT
TRBD2	TRBJ2-2	TRBV6-2/TRBV6-3	.	CASSYYRTSGSNTGELFF	TGTGCCAGCAGTTATTATCGGACTAGCGGGAGTAACACCGGGGAGCTGTTTTTT
.	TRBJ1-2	TRBV27	.	CASSFSTNYGYTF	TGTGCCAGCAGTTTTTCGACAAACTATGGCTACACCTTC
TRBD2	TRBJ2-1	TRBV5-8	.	CASSLHLRLAGDNEQFF	TGTGCCAGCAGCTTGCATTTGCGGCTAGCGGGGGACAATGAGCAGTTCTTC
.	TRBJ1-1	TRBV29-1	.	CSVGRQENTEAFF	TGCAGCGTTGGAAGGCAGGAGAACACTGAAGCTTTCTTT
.	TRBJ2-7	TRBV27	.	CASSLRGSTYEQYF	TGTGCCAGCAGTTTGAGGGGGAGTACCTACGAGCAGTACTTC
TRBD2	TRBJ2-3	TRBV2	.	CASSEGGGSTDTQYF	TGTGCCAGCAGTGAAGGGGGGGGAAGCACAGATACGCAGTATTTT
TRBD2	TRBJ2-1	TRBV18	few	CASSPGLAGDEQFF	TGTGCCAGCTCTCCGGGACTAGCGGGAGATGAGCAGTTCTTC